Presented here are 23 T cell receptor beta chains from one specimen sequenced in a study of cytomegalovirus exposure and HLA in healthy donors. This PCR relied on a set of 60 Vbeta primers and 13 Jbeta primers. The protocol was immunoSEQ multiplex PCR, while the TCRdb copy is restricted to in-frame clones and leaves out a portion. The sample lists under 200,000 clones, roughly 80% occurring once. Sample: PBMCs. These receptors all stem from a woman in her twenties or thirties in good health and CMV-seropositive.

This chain connects TRBV6-5 to TRBJ1-1; D may be TRBD1 (5 bases). Germline loops: CDR1 MNHEY, CDR2 SVGAGI. Trimming pared 3 bases from V and 10 bases from J, leaving 18 bases between. The CDR3 is 14 residues long. The CDR3 region has the DNA TGTGCCAGCAGTTATTCGGAGGGCACCCAGGGAGCTTTCTTT. This sequence encodes CASSYSEGTQGAFF.

J is TRBJ2-3 and V is TRBV11-2, with 7 bases identical to TRBD2. The V gene end was trimmed by 5 bases and the J gene end by 3 bases; junction bases not matched to a gene: 8. Germline assignment: CDR1 SGHAT and CDR2 FQNNGV. CDR3 length equals 15 residues. The CDR3 reads CASSLRGRGTDTQYF. CDR3 nucleotide sequence: TGTGCCAGCAGCCTCAGAGGGAGGGGAACAGATACGCAGTATTTT.

Only a few counts were recorded for this clone. V gene TRBV9 combines with J gene TRBJ1-1, with D unresolved. V lost 0 bases, J lost 4 bases, and 7 bases lay in between. The germline gives CDR1 SGDLS, CDR2 YYNGEE. CDR3 size: 13 residues. The CDR3 DNA reads TGTGCCAGCAGCGTAGTGTTGAGCACTGAAGCTTTCTTT. This sequence encodes CASSVVLSTEAFF.

This clone was seen only once. The rearrangement joins TRBV2 to TRBJ1-6; D is possibly TRBD1 (5 bases). Trimming took 3 bases from V and 5 from J, leaving 8 bases between them. The CDR3 is 14 amino acids. Germline CDR1 SNHLY, CDR2 FYNNEI. CDR3 DNA: TGTGCCAGCAGTGAGCAGGGAAATAATTCACCCCTCCACTTT. This encodes CASSEQGNNSPLHF.

J is TRBJ2-2 and V is TRBV7-2, with D hard to call. Germline assignment: CDR1 SGHTA and CDR2 FQGNSA. This CDR3 is built from 14 residues. With 5 bases removed from V and 0 bases from J, the gap between germline ends came to 7 bases. In DNA, the CDR3 is TGTGCCAGCAGCCCCACACCGAACACCGGGGAGCTGTTTTTT. Its protein is CASSPTPNTGELFF. The whole variable domain, remainder taken from reference TRBV7-2 and TRBJ2-2, is GAGVSQSPSNKVTEKGKDVELRCDPISGHTALYWYRQSLGQGLEFLIYFQGNSAPDKSGLPSDRFSAERTGGSVSTLTIQRTQQEDSAVYLCASSPTPNTGELFFGEGSRLTVL.

This clone was counted once. The J gene is TRBJ1-2, the V gene TRBV7-2; D is ambiguous. V was shortened by 1 base and J by 2 bases, with 11 bases between the two germline ends. The germline CDR1 and CDR2 sequences are SGHTA and FQGNSA. This CDR3 is built from 15 residues. The CDR3 here is CASSLEPQRNYGYTF. CDR3 DNA sequence: TGTGCCAGCAGCTTAGAACCCCAGAGGAACTATGGCTACACCTTC. The variable domain in full, with the rest retrieved from reference TRBV7-2 and TRBJ1-2, is GAGVSQSPSNKVTEKGKDVELRCDPISGHTALYWYRQSLGQGLEFLIYFQGNSAPDKSGLPSDRFSAERTGGSVSTLTIQRTQQEDSAVYLCASSLEPQRNYGYTFGSGTRLTVV.

This chain uses TRBV21-1 with TRBJ1-2; the D call in the table, TRBD1, was not verified against the DNA. TRBV21-1 corresponds to a pseudogene. This CDR3 is built from 16 residues. The CDR3, as DNA: TGTGCCAGCAGCAAGGGCTGGGACAGGGGATCATGTGGCTACACCTTC. Translated: CASSKGWDRGSCGYTF.

V is TRBV19 and J is TRBJ1-2, with a tentative D call TRBD1 (5 bases). The CDR3 extends over 12 amino acids. Trimming shortened V by 3 bases and J by 8 bases, and 10 bases separated the two germline ends. CDR1 is LNHDA and CDR2 is SQIVND in the germline V gene (reference sequence). The DNA for the CDR3 is TGTGCCAGTAGTATCACAGGATTGGGCTACACCTTC. The encoded protein is CASSITGLGYTF.

A word on this clone: Other DNA sequences in this sample translate to the same CDR3. The chain employs TRBV18 and TRBJ1-2; D may be TRBD1 (6 bases). The CDR3 is 13 residues long. V lost 0 bases and J lost 4, with 6 bases in between. Germline CDR1 is KGHSH and CDR2 is LQKENI. CDR3 nucleotide sequence: TGTGCCAGCTCACCACCAGGGGGCTATGGCTACACCTTC. Translating gives CASSPPGGYGYTF.

In its sample, this clone was seen a few times. The chain has TRBV5-6 and TRBJ1-1; D is unresolved. The CDR3 sequence is 12 residues long. Germline V gives CDR1 SGHDT, CDR2 YYEEEE. V lost 0 bases and J lost 7, with 7 bases in between. CDR3 DNA sequence: TGTGCCAGCAGCTTGGCGGCAGGTGAAGCTTTCTTT. Its translation: CASSLAAGEAFF.

The chain links TRBV7-9 to TRBJ1-1, with 9 bases that match TRBD1. This CDR3 is 15 amino acids long. Looked up from germline, CDR1 is SEHNR and CDR2 is FQNEAQ (reference sequence). J lost 1 base, V lost 5 bases, and 5 bases had no gene match. This CDR3 is CASSTKGQGNTEAFF. The CDR3 nucleotides are TGTGCCAGCAGCACAAAGGGACAGGGGAACACTGAAGCTTTCTTT.

This clone was counted a single time. The chain couples TRBV27 to TRBJ2-1; D might be TRBD1 (5 bases). The germline V gene has CDR1 MNHEY and CDR2 SMNVEV (reference sequence). This CDR3 contains 13 residues. V shed 6 bases and J shed 5 bases, with 11 bases lying between them. The CDR3, as DNA: TGTGCCAGCAGCGAGACCAGGGACAATGAGCAGTTCTTC. Residues: CASSETRDNEQFF.

J is TRBJ1-2 and V is TRBV28; D gene unclear. The length of the CDR3 is 12 residues. Trimming took off 7 bases at V and 7 bases at J, with 13 bases between the two ends. Germline values: CDR1 MDHEN, CDR2 SYDVKM. As DNA, the CDR3 is TGTGCCAGCACCCCCCCCACCGGTGGCTACACCTTC. Translating it yields CASTPPTGGYTF.

V is TRBV7-9 and J is TRBJ1-3, with a weak D call TRBD1 (5 bases). The length of the CDR3 is 14 residues. In germline, CDR1 is SEHNR, CDR2 FQNEAQ (reference sequence). V lost 5 bases and J lost 7, with 15 bases in between. The CDR3 reads CASSPRVGPNTIYF. The CDR3 nucleotides are TGTGCCAGCAGCCCCAGGGTCGGGCCGAACACCATATATTTT.

This clone came up once. The chain carries TRBV6-1 and TRBJ2-7; 10 positions agree with TRBD1. This CDR3 has 15 residues. Unmatched junction bases numbered 7, after V lost 5 bases and J lost 3 bases. Germline CDR1 MNHNS, CDR2 SASEGT. CDR3 nucleotide sequence: TGTGCCAGCAGTTCCGAAGACAGGGGGCACTACGAGCAGTACTTC. Amino acid sequence: CASSSEDRGHYEQYF.

The V and J genes are TRBV23-1 and TRBJ1-6; 9 nucleotides line up with TRBD1. TRBV23-1 is labeled an ORF, and its function is uncertain. The J segment lost 0 bases and the V segment lost 0 bases, leaving 6 bases of the junction unmatched. This CDR3 spans 19 amino acids. The CDR3 DNA sequence: TGCGCCAGCAGTCAATCGATCCCGACAGGGGGCTCCTATAATTCACCCCTCCACTTT. Its protein product is CASSQSIPTGGSYNSPLHF.

This clone was picked up one time. J is TRBJ2-3 and V is TRBV6-1, with no clear D. CDR1 and CDR2 from the germline V gene are MNHNS and SASEGT. V dropped 7 bases and J dropped 4 bases, with 15 bases sitting between them. The CDR3 has 14 amino acids. In DNA form, the CDR3 reads TGTGCCAGCAAGCGAACCCTACAAGCAGATACGCAGTATTTT. Translation gives CASKRTLQADTQYF.

The chain uses TRBV6-6 and TRBJ1-6; 10 nucleotides agree with TRBD1. There are 16 residues in the CDR3. The V gene's germline CDR1 is MNHNY and CDR2 SVGAGI (reference sequence). Unmatched junction bases numbered 7, after V lost 6 bases and J lost 5 bases. The CDR3 reads CASSWDRGRNNSPLHF. CDR3 nucleotide sequence: TGTGCCAGCAGCTGGGACAGGGGACGCAATAATTCACCCCTCCACTTT.

The V call is TRBV6-5, the J call TRBJ2-1, with TRBD1 matching over 8 bases. V gave up 0 bases and J gave up 7 bases; unmatched junction bases: 8. Germline V gene sequence: CDR1 MNHEY, CDR2 SVGAGI. The CDR3 consists of 16 residues. CDR3 protein: CASSYSSGGLLNEQFF. The DNA for the CDR3 is TGTGCCAGCAGTTACTCTTCAGGGGGCTTATTGAATGAGCAGTTCTTC.

The J gene is TRBJ2-1, the V gene TRBV11-3; 7 bases line up with TRBD2. CDR3 length: 17 residues. V gave up 1 base and J gave up 8 bases; unmatched junction bases: 14. CDR1 is SGHNT and CDR2 is YENEEA in the germline V gene. The CDR3 sequence is CASSLGWAGEPVDEQFF. CDR3 nucleotide sequence: TGTGCCAGCAGCTTAGGGTGGGCGGGGGAGCCGGTTGATGAGCAGTTCTTC.

The V and J genes are TRBV7-9 and TRBJ1-1, with D perhaps TRBD1 (5 bases). CDR3 length: 17 residues. Trimming pared 4 bases from V and 1 base from J, leaving 19 bases between. Germline V gene lookup returns CDR1 SEHNR and CDR2 FQNEAQ (reference sequence). Written as DNA, the CDR3 is TGTGCCAGCAGCTGGGGCGATTATGGGGGGAAGAACACTGAAGCTTTCTTT. Translation: CASSWGDYGGKNTEAFF.

The chain is built from TRBV5-6 and TRBJ1-1; D gene ambiguous. Trimming pared 4 bases from V and 2 bases from J, leaving 12 bases between. The CDR3 length is 14 residues. Per germline, CDR1 SGHDT and CDR2 YYEEEE. The CDR3 DNA reads as TGTGCCAGCAGCCCCCGGTTTCCAAACACTGAAGCTTTCTTT. As protein: CASSPRFPNTEAFF.

The chain joins TRBV19 to TRBJ1-2, with D perhaps matching TRBD1 (5 bases). V was trimmed by 7 bases and J by 3 bases, leaving 12 bases between them. Germline V lookup: CDR1 LNHDA, CDR2 SQIVND (reference sequence). The length of the CDR3 is 13 residues. As DNA, the CDR3 is TGTGCCAGTACCACATCAGGGCACTATGGCTACACCTTC. It codes for CASTTSGHYGYTF. The variable domain in full, completed from reference TRBV19 and TRBJ1-2, reads DGGITQSPKYLFRKEGQNVTLSCEQNLNHDAMYWYRQDPGQGLRLIYYSQIVNDFQKGDIAEGYSVSREKKESFPLTVTSAQKNPTAFYLCASTTSGHYGYTFGSGTRLTVV.